These T cell receptor beta chains were read from a single sample in a study of T cell repertoires in cytomegalovirus infection. Each CDR3 protein gets one entry after TCRdb re-called the reads with MiXCR. Among under 850,000 distinct CDR3 sequences listed, approximately 33% were seen once. Antigen specificity for these receptors is unknown. The sample was cultured PBMCs, taken from culture after CMV antigen stimulation. The receptors stem from a human donor in good health (CMV status not recorded). Some clones in this sample may be carry-over from other donors' samples. The CDR3 runs from the conserved cysteine through the conserved F or W. D genes are given only for firm matches. The size of a clone is reported for some rows only, either as once, few or many, or as a class for expanded clones.

16	.	TRBV7-4	.	TRBJ2-3	TGTGCCAGCAGCTTATGGGGCAGAAGGGGCACAGATACGCAGTATTTT	CASSLWGRRGTDTQYF
15	.	TRBV2	.	TRBJ1-5	TGTGCCAGCAGTGATTACAGGGTTAGGGGTCAGCCCCAGCATTTT	CASSDYRVRGQPQHF
14	.	TRBV2	few	TRBJ2-1	TGTGCCAGCAGTGTAGGCGTCGGGGGTAATGAGCAGTTCTTC	CASSVGVGGNEQFF
16	.	TRBV5-4	few	TRBJ2-1	TGTGCCAGCAGCTTGGGGACCCGATCGGTTGACAATGAGCAGTTCTTC	CASSLGTRSVDNEQFF
18	.	TRBV6-1	many	TRBJ2-4	TGTGCCAGCAGTGAAGCACCTCTGCAAGGGACGGCCAAAAACATTCAGTACTTC	CASSEAPLQGTAKNIQYF
16	.	TRBV7-8	.	TRBJ2-7	TGTGCCAGCAGCTTAGCTGGACTAGGGGGGACTTACGAGCAGTACTTC	CASSLAGLGGTYEQYF
14	.	TRBV6-1	.	TRBJ1-1	TGTGCCAGCAGTAGGGGGGACTCAAACACTGAAGCTTTCTTT	CASSRGDSNTEAFF
16	TRBD1	TRBV20-1	few	TRBJ1-4	TGCAGTGCTAGAGGGGGGGGGGACAGGGGCGGTGAAAAACTGTTTTTT	CSARGGGDRGGEKLFF
13	TRBD1	TRBV7-2	many	TRBJ2-1	TGTGCCAGCAGCCAGGACAGGGACAATGAGCAGTTCTTC	CASSQDRDNEQFF
13	.	TRBV5-4	.	TRBJ2-1	TGTGCCAGCAGCTTGGAGGTGCTTGGTGAGCAGTTCTTC	CASSLEVLGEQFF
16	.	TRBV6-5	.	TRBJ2-2	TGTGCCAGCAGGCGCCCGTCGCTGATAGGCACCGGGGAGCTGTTTTTT	CASRRPSLIGTGELFF
15	.	TRBV5-4	.	TRBJ1-2	TGTGCCAGCAGCCCGTCTAGTAGGGCTAACTATGGCTACACCTTC	CASSPSSRANYGYTF
14	.	TRBV4-3	.	TRBJ1-2	TGCGCCAGCAGCCACGGCCCAGGGGACTATGGCTACACCTTC	CASSHGPGDYGYTF
13	.	TRBV7-8	.	TRBJ2-1	TGTGCCAGCAGTCCCGACTGGGCACGTGAGCAGTTCTTC	CASSPDWAREQFF
15	.	TRBV7-6	few	TRBJ2-1	TGTGCCAGCAGCATCGGGACCCAACCCTACAATGAGCAGTTCTTC	CASSIGTQPYNEQFF
16	TRBD1	TRBV24-1	few	TRBJ1-2	TGTGCCACCAGTGACTCCGGACAGGGGAACTTCTATGGCTACACCTTC	CATSDSGQGNFYGYTF